One sample yielded the 17 T cell receptor beta chains listed below, sequenced in a study of Ad26.COV2.S vaccination and SARS-CoV-2 variants. Generated by immunoSEQ multiplex PCR, the TCRdb table keeps only in-frame clones and is missing some. The sample lists approximately 350,000 clones, around 82% occurring once. The treatment is: over 15 received Ad26.COV2.S at low or high dose, single or two shots; about 5 received placebo; per-sample allocation not given. Sampling was performed 63 days after the first vaccine or placebo injection. The sample here was peripheral blood, taken in a trial of Ad26.COV2.S vaccine versus placebo. The receptors stem from a person aged 18-60 years who received the Ad26.COV2.S COVID-19 vaccine or a placebo.

V gene TRBV6-6 combines with J gene TRBJ2-2; 9 bases agree with TRBD2. V lost 5 bases and J lost 5; bases outside the gene matches: 9. Germline V gene lookup returns CDR1 MNHNY and CDR2 SVGAGI (reference sequence). The CDR3 sequence is 16 residues long. The DNA of the CDR3 is TGTGCCAGCAGTGGGGTGGGACTAGCAAAAACCGGGGAGCTGTTTTTT. It codes for CASSGVGLAKTGELFF.

V gene TRBV30 combines with J gene TRBJ2-5; a weak D match, TRBD2 (7 bases). There are 14 residues in the CDR3. Trimming took 0 bases from V and 5 from J, leaving 13 bases between them. Germline CDR1 and CDR2: GTSNPN and SVGIG (reference sequence). The CDR3 reads CAWSVRGGGETQYF. DNA for the CDR3: TGTGCCTGGAGTGTACGCGGGGGCGGGGAGACCCAGTACTTC.

The CDR3 here is CASRQREQYF. In DNA, the CDR3 is TGTGCCAGCAGACAACGTGAGCAGTACTTC. The V call is TRBV2, the J call TRBJ2-7; D is ambiguous. Germline V gene sequence: CDR1 SNHLY, CDR2 FYNNEI. The CDR3 contains 10 residues. V was pared by 6 bases and J by 7 bases, with 7 bases between.

The chain couples TRBV7-9 to TRBJ2-5; 7 bases align to TRBD2. V was clipped by 5 bases and J by 2 bases; unmatched bases: 5. The germline gives CDR1 SEHNR, CDR2 FQNEAQ (reference sequence). The CDR3 sequence is 14 residues long. CDR3 nucleotides: TGTGCCAGCAGCCTCCCGGGGGGACAAGAGACCCAGTACTTC. Protein product: CASSLPGGQETQYF.

This clone was observed a handful of times. The V and J genes are TRBV7-9 and TRBJ1-5, with TRBD1 matching 7 bases. The CDR3 has 16 residues. The germline gives CDR1 SEHNR, CDR2 FQNEAQ (reference sequence). V lost 1 base, J lost 2 bases, and 5 bases stayed unmatched. The CDR3 is CASSLGAGGGNQPQHF. For the CDR3, the DNA is TGTGCCAGCAGCTTAGGCGCAGGGGGTGGCAATCAGCCCCAGCATTTT.

The rearrangement joins TRBV7-2 to TRBJ2-5; no firm D call. The V gene's germline CDR1 is SGHTA and CDR2 FQGNSA. V shed 8 bases and J shed 0 bases, with 19 bases lying between them. The CDR3 covers 16 residues. CDR3 amino acids: CASSLGQHPYQETQYF. The CDR3 DNA reads TGTGCCAGCTCACTCGGCCAACACCCGTACCAAGAGACCCAGTACTTC.

This chain uses TRBV24-1 with TRBJ2-3, with no clear D. The CDR3 is made up of 13 amino acids. The germline V and J ends were trimmed by 1 base and 0 bases, with 1 base remaining between them. Germline lookup yields CDR1 KGHDR and CDR2 SFDVKD. The CDR3 here is CATSDFSTDTQYF. The CDR3 coding sequence is TGTGCCACCAGTGATTTTAGCACAGATACGCAGTATTTT.

The chain joins TRBV27 to TRBJ1-1; unclear D gene. The CDR3 is made up of 16 amino acids. V lost 3 bases and J 4 bases, leaving 18 bases between the germline ends. Germline CDR1 reads MNHEY; CDR2 reads SMNVEV (reference sequence). CDR3 DNA sequence: TGTGCCAGCAGTTTTTCGGGAAGGACGGTGGGCACTGAAGCTTTCTTT. Protein sequence: CASSFSGRTVGTEAFF.

The chain employs TRBV6-5 and TRBJ2-7, with 7 bases lining up with TRBD2. Germline-derived CDR1 and CDR2 are MNHEY and SVGAGI. The CDR3 contains 13 residues. Losses at the gene ends were 2 bases for V and 7 bases for J; bases not matched to a gene: 5. CDR3 nucleotide sequence: TGTGCCAGCAGTTACCCGGAGCGGGGAGAGCAGTACTTC. Its translation is CASSYPERGEQYF.

The chain joins TRBV27 to TRBJ2-5; 14 nucleotides agree with TRBD2. The CDR3 covers 16 residues. The V and J ends lost 5 bases and 4 bases, in that order; junction bases with no gene match: 6. The germline V gene encodes CDR1 MNHEY and CDR2 SMNVEV (reference sequence). CDR3 nucleotide sequence: TGTGCCAGCAGTCAAACCGGGACTAGCGGGGGAGAGACCCAGTACTTC. Protein: CASSQTGTSGGETQYF.

The chain has TRBV5-1 and TRBJ1-2; 7 nucleotides line up with TRBD1. V was pared by 0 bases and J by 4 bases, with 6 bases of the junction left unmatched. Germline lookup yields CDR1 SGHRS and CDR2 YFSETQ. CDR3 size: 15 residues. The CDR3 sequence is CASSLEGDSGYGYTF. The DNA of the CDR3 is TGCGCCAGCAGCTTGGAGGGGGACAGCGGCTATGGCTACACCTTC.

At least ten counts were recorded for this clone. CDR3 DNA sequence: TGTGCCAGCAGAACAGGGCACGGTGGCTACACCTTC. Translating it yields CASRTGHGGYTF. This chain links TRBV7-9 with TRBJ1-2; TRBD1 might be the D (6 bases). The CDR3 has 12 amino acids. The germline gives CDR1 SEHNR, CDR2 FQNEAQ (reference sequence). V lost 6 bases to trimming and J lost 7 bases, with 12 bases between them.

This chain connects TRBV5-1 to TRBJ2-5; a possible D gene is TRBD1 (6 bases). The V gene lost 4 bases and the J gene lost 0 bases, with 16 bases spanning the gap. Germline V CDR1 and CDR2: SGHRS, YFSETQ. This CDR3 has 16 amino acids. The CDR3 spells CASSQNRALYQETQYF. CDR3 coding DNA: TGCGCCAGCAGCCAGAACAGGGCCCTGTACCAAGAGACCCAGTACTTC.

The rearrangement links TRBV29-1 to TRBJ1-1; 7 bases are shared with TRBD1. Unmatched junction bases numbered 13, after V lost 6 bases and J lost 3 bases. CDR3 length: 15 residues. CDR1 and CDR2 (germline): SQVTM, ANQGSEA. CDR3 coding DNA: TGCAGCGTGGAGGATGACAGGGCCAAAGACACTGAAGCTTTCTTT. Protein sequence: CSVEDDRAKDTEAFF. The full variable domain, rest sourced from reference TRBV29-1 and TRBJ1-1, is SAVISQKPSRDICQRGTSLTIQCQVDSQVTMMFWYRQQPGQSLTLIATANQGSEATYESGFVIDKFPISRPNLTFSTLTVSNMSPEDSSIYLCSVEDDRAKDTEAFFGQGTRLTVV.

Written as DNA, the CDR3 is TGTGCCAGCAGCTTACGAGTAGTGGGACACACTGAAGCTTTCTTT. Its protein is CASSLRVVGHTEAFF. The rearrangement links TRBV7-6 to TRBJ1-1; D is perhaps TRBD1 (5 bases). The CDR3 is made up of 15 amino acids. CDR1 SGHVS and CDR2 FNYEAQ come from the germline V gene. The V end lost 2 bases, the J end lost 3 bases, and 13 bases lay between the germline ends.

The chain recombines TRBV11-2 with TRBJ1-6; D is unclear. The CDR3 runs 13 residues. Trimming pared 0 bases from V and 9 bases from J, leaving 6 bases between. Germline values: CDR1 SGHAT, CDR2 FQNNGV. CDR3: CASSLDRRSPLHF. The CDR3 DNA sequence: TGTGCCAGCAGCTTAGATAGGCGTTCACCCCTCCACTTT.

This sequence joins TRBV27 and TRBJ1-1, with 9 bases lining up with TRBD1. The V gene's germline CDR1 is MNHEY and CDR2 SMNVEV (reference sequence). V shed 8 bases, J shed 11 bases, and the junction held 15 bases outside the gene matches. The CDR3 runs to 14 residues. CDR3 sequence: CASATGTGFLRAFF. In DNA, the CDR3 is TGTGCCAGCGCTACGGGGACAGGGTTTTTAAGGGCTTTCTTT.